This TCR beta chain was identified during a study of cytomegalovirus exposure and HLA in healthy donors. Only a few counts were recorded for this clone. Its target is not known. Findings of the study overall: The availability of immune exposure information extended only to CMV serostatus.

The junction had 2 bases not matched to a gene; V was cut back by 5 bases and J by 0 bases. The CDR3 contains 14 residues. Germline CDR1 and CDR2: LNHDA and SQIVND (reference sequence). The PCR used 60 Vbeta and 13 Jbeta primers. Profiled with immunoSEQ multiplex PCR; TCRdb holds only in-frame clones, not every one. In the table there are around 65,000 clones, around 86% of which are singletons. The sample consisted of PBMCs. The chain has TRBV19 and TRBJ1-1, with 8 nucleotides matching TRBD1. The TCR was taken from a female donor in good health and CMV-seronegative. CDR3 residues: CASSQDRVNTEAFF. Here the CDR3 DNA reads TGTGCCAGTAGTCAGGACAGGGTGAACACTGAAGCTTTCTTT.